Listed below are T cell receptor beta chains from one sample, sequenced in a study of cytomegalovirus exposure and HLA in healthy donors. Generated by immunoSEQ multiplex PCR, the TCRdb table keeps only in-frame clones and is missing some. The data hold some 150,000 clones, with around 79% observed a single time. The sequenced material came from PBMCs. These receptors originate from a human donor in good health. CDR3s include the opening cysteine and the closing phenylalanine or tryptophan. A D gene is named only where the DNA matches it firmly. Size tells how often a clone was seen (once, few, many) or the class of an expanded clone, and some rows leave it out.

CDR3 protein: CASSLVRGSSGANVLTF; CDR3 DNA: TGTGCCAGCAGCTTAGTTCGGGGTTCCTCTGGGGCCAACGTCCTGACTTTC; J gene: TRBJ2-6; clone size: few; D gene: NA; V gene: TRBV7-8
CDR3 protein: CASSLWGRGEETQYF; CDR3 DNA: TGTGCCAGCAGCCTCTGGGGTCGGGGAGAAGAGACCCAGTACTTC; J gene: TRBJ2-5; clone size: NA; D gene: NA; V gene: TRBV5-5
CDR3 protein: CASRPFPSEYYEQYF; CDR3 DNA: TGTGCCAGCAGGCCCTTTCCTAGCGAGTATTACGAGCAGTACTTC; J gene: TRBJ2-7; clone size: NA; D gene: NA; V gene: TRBV6-5
CDR3 protein: CASSFTGQGGNTIYF; CDR3 DNA: TGTGCCAGCAGTTTCACCGGACAGGGGGGAAACACCATATATTTT; J gene: TRBJ1-3; clone size: NA; D gene: TRBD1; V gene: TRBV6-5
CDR3 protein: CASSVAGTAGNTIYF; CDR3 DNA: TGTGCCAGCAGCGTAGCTGGGACAGCCGGAAACACCATATATTTT; J gene: TRBJ1-3; clone size: NA; D gene: TRBD1; V gene: TRBV9
CDR3 protein: CASSYQRGGQETQYF; CDR3 DNA: TGTGCCAGCAGTTACCAACGGGGGGGACAAGAGACCCAGTACTTC; J gene: TRBJ2-5; clone size: few; D gene: TRBD2; V gene: TRBV2
CDR3 protein: CASSLDPLREGEQYF; CDR3 DNA: TGTGCCAGCAGTTTAGACCCACTCAGGGAGGGCGAGCAGTACTTC; J gene: TRBJ2-7; clone size: NA; D gene: TRBD2; V gene: TRBV28
CDR3 protein: CASRLNDGSYNEQFF; CDR3 DNA: TGTGCCAGCAGACTTAACGACGGCTCCTACAATGAGCAGTTCTTC; J gene: TRBJ2-1; clone size: NA; D gene: NA; V gene: TRBV19
CDR3 protein: CASSQLPPPRFGSSDIQYF; CDR3 DNA: TGCGCCAGCAGCCAACTACCCCCCCCAAGGTTCGGGTCGTCGGACATTCAGTACTTC; J gene: TRBJ2-4; clone size: NA; D gene: NA; V gene: TRBV4-1
CDR3 protein: CASSRLEGAGGYTF; CDR3 DNA: TGTGCCAGCAGTCGGCTGGAGGGTGCCGGGGGCTACACCTTC; J gene: TRBJ1-2; clone size: NA; D gene: NA; V gene: TRBV27
CDR3 protein: CASSLDEGREYF; CDR3 DNA: TGTGCCAGCAGCTTAGACGAGGGGAGGGAGTACTTC; J gene: TRBJ2-7; clone size: once; D gene: TRBD2; V gene: TRBV11-2
CDR3 protein: CASSATSGLYNEQFF; CDR3 DNA: TGTGCCAGCAGCGCGACTAGCGGACTATACAATGAGCAGTTCTTC; J gene: TRBJ2-1; clone size: once; D gene: TRBD2; V gene: TRBV9
CDR3 protein: CASRKEGAAEAFF; CDR3 DNA: TGTGCCAGCAGAAAGGAAGGGGCGGCTGAAGCTTTCTTT; J gene: TRBJ1-1; clone size: NA; D gene: NA; V gene: TRBV7-6
CDR3 protein: CASSRSEQETQYF; CDR3 DNA: TGTGCCAGCAGCCGTTCCGAGCAAGAGACCCAGTACTTC; J gene: TRBJ2-5; clone size: NA; D gene: NA; V gene: TRBV7-3
CDR3 protein: CASSIEGAGGEQFF; CDR3 DNA: TGTGCCAGTAGTATAGAGGGAGCGGGAGGGGAGCAGTTCTTC; J gene: TRBJ2-1; clone size: NA; D gene: TRBD2; V gene: TRBV19
CDR3 protein: CASSSLEASTEAFF; CDR3 DNA: TGTGCCAGCAGTTCACTTGAGGCATCCACTGAAGCTTTCTTT; J gene: TRBJ1-1; clone size: NA; D gene: NA; V gene: TRBV27
CDR3 protein: CASSLSLAAGTYEQYF; CDR3 DNA: TGTGCCAGCAGTTTATCTCTCGCGGCGGGAACCTACGAGCAGTACTTC; J gene: TRBJ2-7; clone size: NA; D gene: NA; V gene: TRBV28
CDR3 protein: CASRGTVNTGELFF; CDR3 DNA: TGTGCCAGCAGGGGGACAGTGAACACCGGGGAGCTGTTTTTT; J gene: TRBJ2-2; clone size: NA; D gene: TRBD1; V gene: TRBV2
CDR3 protein: CASSVRGEGYTF; CDR3 DNA: TGTGCCAGCAGTGTTCGGGGTGAGGGCTACACCTTC; J gene: TRBJ1-2; clone size: NA; D gene: NA; V gene: TRBV6-1
CDR3 protein: CASSLPVQGGAGNTEAFF; CDR3 DNA: TGCGCCAGCAGCCTCCCTGTCCAAGGGGGCGCGGGGAACACTGAAGCTTTCTTT; J gene: TRBJ1-1; clone size: NA; D gene: TRBD1; V gene: TRBV4-1
CDR3 protein: CASSWDRVEPLNTGELFF; CDR3 DNA: TGTGCCAGCAGCTGGGACAGGGTGGAACCCCTGAACACCGGGGAGCTGTTTTTT; J gene: TRBJ2-2; clone size: NA; D gene: TRBD1; V gene: TRBV7-2
CDR3 protein: CASSLSTGTKYEQYF; CDR3 DNA: TGTGCCAGCAGCCTATCGACCGGGACTAAATACGAGCAGTACTTC; J gene: TRBJ2-7; clone size: NA; D gene: TRBD2; V gene: TRBV7-2
CDR3 protein: CASSYSTGGNSPLHF; CDR3 DNA: TGTGCCAGCAGTTACTCGACAGGCGGGAATTCACCCCTCCACTTT; J gene: TRBJ1-6; clone size: NA; D gene: NA; V gene: TRBV6-6
CDR3 protein: CASGLSGLILRNQPQHF; CDR3 DNA: TGTGCTAGTGGTCTTTCGGGACTAATCCTCCGCAATCAGCCCCAGCATTTT; J gene: TRBJ1-5; clone size: NA; D gene: NA; V gene: TRBV12-5
CDR3 protein: CASSPSPGTGIGSPLHF; CDR3 DNA: TGTGCCAGCAGCCCGAGTCCCGGGACAGGGATCGGTTCACCCCTCCACTTT; J gene: TRBJ1-6; clone size: NA; D gene: TRBD1; V gene: TRBV9
CDR3 protein: CSVVKAGGPNYYGYTF; CDR3 DNA: TGCAGCGTTGTAAAGGCCGGGGGACCGAACTACTATGGCTACACCTTC; J gene: TRBJ1-2; clone size: NA; D gene: NA; V gene: TRBV29-1
CDR3 protein: CASSLNTAGWYF; CDR3 DNA: TGTGCCAGCAGCCTGAACACGGCGGGTTGGTACTTC; J gene: TRBJ2-7; clone size: NA; D gene: NA; V gene: TRBV5-6
CDR3 protein: CASSESHKRFF; CDR3 DNA: TGTGCCAGCAGCGAATCGCACAAAAGGTTCTTC; J gene: TRBJ2-1; clone size: NA; D gene: NA; V gene: TRBV28
CDR3 protein: CASRRQGARGYPF; CDR3 DNA: TGTGCCAGTAGAAGACAGGGGGCGCGGGGCTACCCCTTC; J gene: TRBJ1-2; clone size: NA; D gene: TRBD1; V gene: TRBV2
CDR3 protein: CASSHRTGDSYEQYF; CDR3 DNA: TGTGCCAGCAGTCACCGGACAGGGGACTCCTACGAGCAGTACTTC; J gene: TRBJ2-7; clone size: few; D gene: TRBD1; V gene: TRBV5-5
CDR3 protein: CASSGGGAANEQFF; CDR3 DNA: TGTGCCAGCAGTGGCGGGGGGGCCGCCAATGAGCAGTTCTTC; J gene: TRBJ2-1; clone size: few; D gene: TRBD2; V gene: TRBV6-1
CDR3 protein: CASSLGGQGGYTF; CDR3 DNA: TGCGCCAGCAGCTTGGGAGGACAGGGGGGCTACACCTTC; J gene: TRBJ1-2; clone size: NA; D gene: TRBD1; V gene: TRBV5-1
CDR3 protein: CASSLAGHRLF; CDR3 DNA: TGTGCCAGCAGCTTAGCGGGACATCGACTCTTC; J gene: TRBJ2-1; clone size: NA; D gene: NA; V gene: TRBV7-9
CDR3 protein: CASSVALVGLAGHNEQFF; CDR3 DNA: TGTGCCAGCAGCGTAGCTCTCGTGGGACTAGCGGGCCACAATGAGCAGTTCTTC; J gene: TRBJ2-1; clone size: NA; D gene: TRBD2; V gene: TRBV9
CDR3 protein: CASGSHSYEQYF; CDR3 DNA: TGTGCTAGTGGTTCCCACTCCTACGAGCAGTACTTC; J gene: TRBJ2-7; clone size: NA; D gene: NA; V gene: TRBV12-5
CDR3 protein: CASSLVMSGGAGETQYF; CDR3 DNA: TGTGCCAGCAGCTTAGTCATGAGCGGGGGGGCGGGGGAGACCCAGTACTTC; J gene: TRBJ2-5; clone size: NA; D gene: TRBD2; V gene: TRBV7-2
CDR3 protein: CASSLRDRVYEQYF; CDR3 DNA: TGTGCCAGCTCACTCCGGGACAGGGTCTACGAGCAGTACTTC; J gene: TRBJ2-7; clone size: once; D gene: TRBD1; V gene: TRBV18
CDR3 protein: CAWWDRSSYEQYF; CDR3 DNA: TGTGCCTGGTGGGACAGGAGCTCCTACGAGCAGTACTTC; J gene: TRBJ2-7; clone size: NA; D gene: TRBD1; V gene: TRBV30
CDR3 protein: CASSENRLGNEQFF; CDR3 DNA: TGTGCCAGCAGTGAAAACAGGTTGGGCAATGAGCAGTTCTTC; J gene: TRBJ2-1; clone size: NA; D gene: NA; V gene: TRBV2
CDR3 protein: CASSRDRRDYEQYF; CDR3 DNA: TGTGCCAGCAGCCGGGACAGAAGAGACTACGAGCAGTACTTC; J gene: TRBJ2-7; clone size: once; D gene: TRBD1; V gene: TRBV28
CDR3 protein: CASSHSGAYEQYF; CDR3 DNA: TGCGCCAGCAGCCACAGCGGGGCCTACGAGCAGTACTTC; J gene: TRBJ2-7; clone size: NA; D gene: TRBD2; V gene: TRBV10-1
CDR3 protein: CASRTGTAFFTGELFF; CDR3 DNA: TGTGCCAGCAGAACCGGGACAGCGTTTTTCACCGGGGAGCTGTTTTTT; J gene: TRBJ2-2; clone size: NA; D gene: TRBD1; V gene: TRBV27
CDR3 protein: CASSDAGSNSPLHF; CDR3 DNA: TGTGCCAGCAGTGACGCAGGGTCAAATTCACCCCTCCACTTT; J gene: TRBJ1-6; clone size: NA; D gene: NA; V gene: TRBV6-4
CDR3 protein: CASSENRDYF; CDR3 DNA: TGTGCCAGCAGTGAAAACAGGGACTACTTC; J gene: TRBJ2-7; clone size: NA; D gene: NA; V gene: TRBV2
CDR3 protein: CASSSTGTGVNEQFF; CDR3 DNA: TGCGCCAGCAGCTCCACCGGGACAGGGGTCAATGAGCAGTTCTTC; J gene: TRBJ2-1; clone size: NA; D gene: TRBD1; V gene: TRBV5-1
CDR3 protein: CASSSRLAGDTQYF; CDR3 DNA: TGTGCCAGCAGTTCGCGACTAGCGGGAGATACGCAGTATTTT; J gene: TRBJ2-3; clone size: NA; D gene: TRBD2; V gene: TRBV6-1